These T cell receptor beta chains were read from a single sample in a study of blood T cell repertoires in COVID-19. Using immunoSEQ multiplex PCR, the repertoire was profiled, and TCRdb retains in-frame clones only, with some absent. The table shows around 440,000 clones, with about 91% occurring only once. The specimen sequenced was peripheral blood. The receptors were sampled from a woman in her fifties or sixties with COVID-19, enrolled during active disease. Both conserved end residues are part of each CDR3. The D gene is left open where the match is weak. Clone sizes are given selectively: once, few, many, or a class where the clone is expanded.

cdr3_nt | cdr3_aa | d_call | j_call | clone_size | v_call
TGTGCCAGCAGTCCCGGGACTAGCGGGGGCACAGATACGCAGTATTTT | CASSPGTSGGTDTQYF | TRBD2 | TRBJ2-3 | . | TRBV6-6
TGTGCCAGCAGTTTCCCCAGGGGCTTGGGCTACACCTTC | CASSFPRGLGYTF | . | TRBJ1-2 | . | TRBV12-3/TRBV12-4
TGTGCCAGTCTTCCCGGGCAGCGGGGGGCCCACTCCTACGAGCAGTACTTC | CASLPGQRGAHSYEQYF | TRBD2 | TRBJ2-7 | once | TRBV3-1/TRBV3-2
TGTGCCAGCAGTTCACCAGGGAGGGGCTACACCTTC | CASSSPGRGYTF | . | TRBJ1-2 | . | TRBV6-2/TRBV6-3
TGTGCCAGCAGTGCGCCCTCCAAGGGGGCGAACACTGAAGCTTTCTTT | CASSAPSKGANTEAFF | TRBD1 | TRBJ1-1 | . | TRBV6-1
TGCGCCAGCAGGAGCGGCGACCAGAACACTGAAGCTTTCTTT | CASRSGDQNTEAFF | . | TRBJ1-1 | . | TRBV5-1
TGTGCCAGCAGCTTGTCGGGACAGAGCACAGATACGCAGTATTTT | CASSLSGQSTDTQYF | TRBD1 | TRBJ2-3 | . | TRBV7-9
TGCGCCAGCAGTCGTAATACAGGAAGTGAAAAACTGTTTTTT | CASSRNTGSEKLFF | . | TRBJ1-4 | . | TRBV5-1
TGCGCCAGCAGCTCTTCCCCCGTCTCTGGGGCCAACGTCCTGACTTTC | CASSSSPVSGANVLTF | . | TRBJ2-6 | . | TRBV5-1
TGTGCCAGCAGCTTGTTACAGACCAATCAGCCCCAGCATTTT | CASSLLQTNQPQHF | . | TRBJ1-5 | few | TRBV5-5
TGTGCCAGCAGCTTAGAGAGGGCCTTCCCCGCTGAAGCTTTCTTT | CASSLERAFPAEAFF | . | TRBJ1-1 | . | TRBV11-2
TGTGCCAGCAGCCAAGGGGCCGAGCCTAACTACGAGCAGTACTTC | CASSQGAEPNYEQYF | . | TRBJ2-7 | . | TRBV3-1/TRBV3-2
TGTGCCAGCAGCTTGACTAGGGCTAATGAAAAACTGTTTTTT | CASSLTRANEKLFF | . | TRBJ1-4 | . | TRBV7-9
TGTGCCAGCAGTGACCCACAGGGGGTTAATTCACCCCTCCACTTT | CASSDPQGVNSPLHF | TRBD1 | TRBJ1-6 | . | TRBV6-1
TGTGCCAGTAGTATCACCGCAGGGGACACTGAAGCTTTCTTT | CASSITAGDTEAFF | . | TRBJ1-1 | . | TRBV19
TGTGCCAGCAGGGGCGGGAATGAAAAACTGTTTTTT | CASRGGNEKLFF | . | TRBJ1-4 | few | TRBV6-5
TGTGCCTGGCAAAAATCTGGGCTAAATGAGCAGTTCTTC | CAWQKSGLNEQFF | . | TRBJ2-1 | . | TRBV2
TGCGCCAGCAGCTTAAGACAGGGGGCTGACGAGCAGTACTTC | CASSLRQGADEQYF | TRBD1 | TRBJ2-7 | . | TRBV5-1
TGTGCCACCAGTCCTTCAGGGAACGGTGAGCAGTTCTTC | CATSPSGNGEQFF | . | TRBJ2-1 | . | TRBV24-1
TGTGCCAGCACCCCCTTGGGAGCGGGGGGACTCACAGATACGCAGTATTTT | CASTPLGAGGLTDTQYF | TRBD2 | TRBJ2-3 | . | TRBV28
TGTGCCAGCAGCTCCCAGTGGTCCCTCGGGGAGCTGTTTTTT | CASSSQWSLGELFF | . | TRBJ2-2 | . | TRBV9
TGCGCCAGCAGCTTGGACATGAACACAGATACGCAGTATTTT | CASSLDMNTDTQYF | . | TRBJ2-3 | . | TRBV5-1
TGTGCCATCAGTGAAGGGGCCGGCGGTGGCTACACCTTC | CAISEGAGGGYTF | . | TRBJ1-2 | once | TRBV10-3